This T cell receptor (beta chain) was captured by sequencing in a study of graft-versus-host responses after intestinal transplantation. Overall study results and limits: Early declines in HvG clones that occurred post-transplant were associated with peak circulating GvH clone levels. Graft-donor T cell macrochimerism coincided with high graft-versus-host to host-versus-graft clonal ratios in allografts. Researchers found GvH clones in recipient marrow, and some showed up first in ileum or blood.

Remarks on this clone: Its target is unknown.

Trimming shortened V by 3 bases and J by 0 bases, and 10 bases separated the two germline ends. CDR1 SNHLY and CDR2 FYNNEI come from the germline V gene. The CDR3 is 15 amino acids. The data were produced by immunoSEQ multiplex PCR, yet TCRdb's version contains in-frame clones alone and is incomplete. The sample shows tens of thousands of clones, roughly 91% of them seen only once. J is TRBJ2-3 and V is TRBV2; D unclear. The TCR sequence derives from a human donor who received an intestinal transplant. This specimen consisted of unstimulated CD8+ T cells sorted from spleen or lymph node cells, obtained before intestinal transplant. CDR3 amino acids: CASSEISPSTDTQYF. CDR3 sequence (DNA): TGTGCCAGCAGTGAGATTAGCCCTAGCACAGATACGCAGTATTTT.